This entry lists 22 T cell receptor beta chains sequenced from one sample in a study of T cell repertoires in cytomegalovirus infection. TCRdb fed the reads into MiXCR, producing one record per CDR3 protein. Among 250,000 or so distinct CDR3 sequences listed, approximately 15% were seen once. Sequencing was done on a sample of CD8+ T cells from PBMCs. The receptors were gathered from a human donor in good health (CMV status not recorded). Some clones in this sample may be carry-over from other donors' samples.

In regard to this clonotype: This may stem from a read error, because a much larger clone lies one nucleotide away. This rearrangement joins TRBV2 to TRBJ2-2; D remains ambiguous. This CDR3 comprises 11 residues. CDR1 and CDR2 (germline): SNHLY, FYNNEI. V lost 9 bases and J 1 base, leaving 3 bases between the germline ends. CDR3 loop: CASENTGELFF. CDR3 bases: TGTGCCAGTGAGAACACCGGGGAGCTGTTTTTT.

With respect to this clonotype: It may be a read error: a sequence one base away is much more abundant. The gene calls are TRBV28 and TRBJ2-1; D is uncertain. CDR1 and CDR2 (germline): MDHEN, SYDVKM. This CDR3 has 15 amino acids. The CDR3 nucleotides are TGTGCCAGCAGTTTCGAGGAAGGAGCCTACGATGAGCAGTTCTTC. Translating it yields CASSFEEGAYDEQFF.

This clonotype was recorded many times. The V call is TRBV5-5, the J call TRBJ2-3; D is perhaps TRBD1 (5 bases). CDR1 and CDR2 from the germline V gene are SGHKS and YYEKEE (reference sequence). The CDR3 is 19 amino acids. V lost 5 bases to trimming and J lost 2 bases, with 27 bases between them. CDR3 residues: CASRQERTETGHNTDTQYF. CDR3 bases: TGTGCCAGCAGACAAGAGAGAACGGAAACAGGACACAACACAGATACGCAGTATTTT.

The chain carries TRBV4-3 and TRBJ1-1, with D uncertain. Germline lookup yields CDR1 LGHNA and CDR2 YSLEER. The CDR3 contains 16 residues. V lost 1 base and J lost 1, with 13 bases in between. The CDR3 sequence is CASSQGRFLTNTEAFF. The CDR3 region has the DNA TGCGCCAGCAGCCAAGGAAGGTTCTTAACGAACACTGAAGCTTTCTTT.

The J gene is TRBJ2-6, the V gene TRBV29-1; 9 positions agree with TRBD1. Germline CDR1 SQVTM, CDR2 ANQGSEA. This CDR3 has 15 residues. V gave up 5 bases and J gave up 3 bases; unmatched junction bases: 5. CDR3 amino acids: CSVIYRGLGANVLTF. CDR3 sequence (DNA): TGCAGCGTTATCTACAGGGGGCTTGGGGCCAACGTCCTGACTTTC.

This clonotype was observed many times. This sequence joins TRBV29-1 and TRBJ2-1, with D possibly TRBD2 on 5 matching bases. V dropped 7 bases and J dropped 5 bases, with 24 bases sitting between them. Germline V gene sequence: CDR1 SQVTM, CDR2 ANQGSEA. The CDR3 totals 16 residues. The CDR3 is CSAFLGLTYPHNEQFF. CDR3 coding DNA: TGCAGCGCGTTCCTCGGACTCACTTATCCCCACAATGAGCAGTTCTTC.

This chain joins TRBV5-1 and TRBJ2-1, with 9 bases fitting TRBD1. CDR1 and CDR2 from the germline V gene are SGHRS and YFSETQ. With 4 bases clipped from V and 2 bases from J, the junction kept 7 bases outside the gene matches. There are 16 residues in the CDR3. CDR3 sequence reads: CASSVNRDRAYNEQFF. In DNA, the CDR3 is TGCGCCAGCAGCGTAAACCGGGACAGGGCCTACAATGAGCAGTTCTTC.

This clonotype has a count of ten or more. The chain links TRBV6-5 to TRBJ2-2; TRBD2 aligns across 9 bases. Looked up from germline, CDR1 is MNHEY and CDR2 is SVGAGI. This CDR3 has 16 residues. The J segment lost 2 bases and the V segment lost 6 bases, leaving 7 bases of the junction unmatched. The CDR3 DNA reads TGTGCCAGCAGCGTTAGCGGGGGTGACAACACCGGGGAGCTGTTTTTT. Its translation is CASSVSGGDNTGELFF.

This rearrangement joins TRBV27 to TRBJ1-1; D gene unclear. Germline CDR1 is MNHEY and CDR2 is SMNVEV (reference sequence). The CDR3 runs to 13 residues. Trimming left V 5 bases short and J 5 bases short, with 12 bases between. This CDR3 is CASSIRLGTEAFF. In DNA form, the CDR3 reads TGTGCCAGCAGTATCCGACTCGGGACTGAAGCTTTCTTT.

J is TRBJ1-2 and V is TRBV3-1, with a tentative D call TRBD1 (5 bases). Germline V gene data show CDR1 as LGHDT and CDR2 as YNNKEL (reference sequence). The CDR3 is 15 amino acids. V lost 0 bases and J 3 bases, leaving 11 bases between the germline ends. The DNA for the CDR3 is TGTGCCAGCAGCCAAGAAGGGGAGTTGGACTATGGCTACACCTTC. Residues: CASSQEGELDYGYTF.

This clonotype was picked up many times. The chain carries TRBV7-2 and TRBJ2-2; perhaps TRBD2 as D (6 bases). CDR3 length equals 17 residues. Trimming stripped 5 bases from V and 0 bases from J, with 16 bases between. Germline lookup yields CDR1 SGHTA and CDR2 FQGNSA. The CDR3 DNA reads TGTGCCAGCAGCCCCCCGACGGGGACTGCGAACACCGGGGAGCTGTTTTTT. Translated, it gives CASSPPTGTANTGELFF.

In this sample, this clonotype turned up many times. V usage is TRBV7-2 and J usage is TRBJ1-4; D remains ambiguous. Germline loops: CDR1 SGHTA, CDR2 FQGNSA. CDR3 length: 16 residues. Between the trimmed V and J ends, which lost 2 bases and 3 bases, there was a span of 13 bases. The CDR3 DNA follows: TGTGCCAGCAGCTTATCTTCCTTCATCGCTAATGAAAAACTGTTTTTT. It codes for CASSLSSFIANEKLFF.

The rearrangement joins TRBV29-1 to TRBJ2-1; 8 nucleotides agree with TRBD2. CDR1 is SQVTM and CDR2 is ANQGSEA in the germline V gene. V lost 5 bases, J lost 6 bases, and 3 bases stayed unmatched. The CDR3 is 12 amino acids. The CDR3 spells CSVQGLGNEQFF. CDR3 nucleotide sequence: TGCAGCGTTCAGGGACTAGGCAATGAGCAGTTCTTC.

V usage is TRBV6-5 and J usage is TRBJ1-6; perhaps TRBD1 as D (5 bases). Germline lookup yields CDR1 MNHEY and CDR2 SVGAGI. Trimming shortened V by 0 bases and J by 3 bases, and 9 bases separated the two germline ends. The CDR3 has 16 amino acids. The CDR3 bases are TGTGCCAGCAGTTACTCGACGGGGGACTATAATTCACCCCTCCACTTT. Protein: CASSYSTGDYNSPLHF.

The chain uses TRBV29-1 and TRBJ1-2, with 10 bases fitting TRBD1. Germline trimming cut 7 bases from V and 0 bases from J; bases unmatched to any gene: 8. The CDR3 sequence is 15 residues long. The germline CDR1 and CDR2 sequences are SQVTM and ANQGSEA. CDR3 nucleotides: TGCAGCGCCCTCGGGACAGGGGTTGCTAACTATGGCTACACCTTC. Translation: CSALGTGVANYGYTF.

This clonotype was observed a handful of times. V is TRBV2 and J is TRBJ2-1, with unresolved D. Germline V CDR1 and CDR2: SNHLY, FYNNEI. CDR3 length equals 11 residues. V was pared by 8 bases and J by 7 bases, with 9 bases between. The chain's CDR3 is CASRAGNEQFF. CDR3 coding DNA: TGTGCCAGCCGCGCTGGGAATGAGCAGTTCTTC.

This clonotype was observed at least ten times. V usage is TRBV11-2 and J usage is TRBJ2-7; D is unresolved. The CDR3 is made up of 13 amino acids. The V end was cut by 7 bases, the J end by 1 base, with 11 bases between. The germline CDR1 and CDR2 sequences are SGHAT and FQNNGV. The CDR3 sequence: CASMGNGSYEQYF. The CDR3 DNA is TGTGCCAGCATGGGCAATGGGTCCTACGAGCAGTACTTC. The full variable domain, completed using reference TRBV11-2 and TRBJ2-7, is EAGVAQSPRYKIIEKRQSVAFWCNPISGHATLYWYQQILGQGPKLLIQFQNNGVVDDSQLPKDRFSAERLKGVDSTLKIQPAKLEDSAVYLCASMGNGSYEQYFGPGTRLTVT.

This sequence joins TRBV20-1 and TRBJ2-2; D possibly uses TRBD1 or TRBD2 (6 bases each). CDR3 length: 12 residues. Between the trimmed V and J ends, which lost 6 bases and 7 bases, there was a span of 12 bases. Germline CDR1 and CDR2: DFQATT and SNEGSKA (reference sequence). The CDR3 is CSAKGGSGELFF. The CDR3 DNA reads as TGCAGTGCGAAGGGGGGAAGCGGGGAGCTGTTTTTT.

To note about this clonotype: Being one base from a much bigger clone, this may be a read error. In DNA, the CDR3 is TGTGCCAGCAGCTGGGAGGCGAACACTGAAGCTTTCTTT. Protein sequence: CASSWEANTEAFF. This chain joins TRBV3-1 and TRBJ1-1; D unresolved. V gave up 5 bases and J gave up 1 base, with 8 bases separating them. The CDR3 totals 13 residues. The germline CDR1 and CDR2 sequences are LGHDT and YNNKEL (reference sequence).

The chain links TRBV27 to TRBJ2-1; possible D gene TRBD2, 6 bases. The germline V and J ends were trimmed by 5 bases and 0 bases, with 14 bases remaining between them. The CDR3 runs to 16 residues. Germline V CDR1 and CDR2: MNHEY, SMNVEV (reference sequence). CDR3 DNA sequence: TGTGCCAGCAGTCCCAATGGGGGGAGCTCCTACAATGAGCAGTTCTTC. Residues: CASSPNGGSSYNEQFF.

This clonotype was seen many times. This chain links TRBV7-4 with TRBJ1-1; 7 bases are a match to TRBD1. The CDR3 totals 13 residues. After removal of 8 bases from V and 5 bases from J, the junction contained 8 bases not matched to a gene. Germline CDR1 and CDR2: SGHVT and SQSDAQ. The CDR3 region is CASLPPQGTEAFF. As DNA, the CDR3 is TGTGCCAGCCTACCGCCACAGGGGACTGAAGCTTTCTTT.

The chain combines TRBV5-1 with TRBJ2-1; TRBD1 matches at 8 bases. The V gene's germline CDR1 is SGHRS and CDR2 YFSETQ. V was clipped by 8 bases and J by 4 bases; unmatched bases: 20. The CDR3 spans 18 residues. The CDR3 sequence: CARRNPRTRGPGYNEQFF. In DNA form, the CDR3 reads TGCGCCAGAAGGAACCCCAGAACCAGGGGGCCGGGGTACAATGAGCAGTTCTTC.